Below, 30 T cell receptor beta chains from the same sample are listed, as sequenced in a study of PD-1 blockade in classical Hodgkin lymphoma. Assay used: immunoSEQ multiplex PCR; TCRdb lists only in-frame clones, some missing. Of roughly 11,000 clones listed, about 85% are singletons. Each of the patients experienced relapse following autologous stem cell transplantation, and their brentuximab vedotin exposure differed. The material was peripheral blood mononuclear cells (PBMCs), obtained at baseline. Receptors were obtained from a human donor with classical Hodgkin lymphoma.

This clone came up once. The CDR3 here is CASSEPAGRGPNGELFF. DNA of the CDR3: TGTGCCAGCAGTGAGCCCGCGGGCAGGGGGCCGAACGGGGAGCTGTTTTTT. The genes are TRBV6-1 and TRBJ2-2, with TRBD1 matching 8 bases. V gave up 3 bases and J gave up 7 bases; unmatched junction bases: 13. The CDR3 runs to 17 residues. Germline CDR1 reads MNHNS; CDR2 reads SASEGT.

This sequence joins TRBV4-3 and TRBJ1-1; tentative D call: TRBD1 (6 bases). Trimming removed 1 base at V and 4 bases at J, with 7 bases between. Germline CDR1 LGHNA, CDR2 YSLEER. The CDR3 has 13 amino acids. CDR3 nucleotides: TGCGCCAGCAGCCAAGGGGGGGCCACTGAAGCTTTCTTT. It yields the protein CASSQGGATEAFF.

V is TRBV9 and J is TRBJ2-7; a weak D match, TRBD1 (6 bases). The CDR3 has 12 residues. Trimming stripped 0 bases from V and 6 bases from J, with 7 bases between. The germline gives CDR1 SGDLS, CDR2 YYNGEE. This chain's CDR3 is CASSVGGGEQYF. In DNA, the CDR3 is TGTGCCAGCAGCGTAGGAGGGGGCGAGCAGTACTTC.

The chain joins TRBV7-2 to TRBJ2-2; D remains unclear. There are 14 residues in the CDR3. The V gene's germline CDR1 is SGHTA and CDR2 FQGNSA. The V gene lost 8 bases and the J gene lost 5 bases, with 15 bases spanning the gap. The DNA for the CDR3 is TGTGCCAGCCTGTGGGATGTTGCTACCGGGGAGCTGTTTTTT. It yields the protein CASLWDVATGELFF.

The V call is TRBV30, the J call TRBJ2-5; 15 nucleotides agree with TRBD2. V lost 0 bases to trimming and J lost 6 bases; unmatched junction nucleotides: 5. CDR3 length: 16 residues. From germline, CDR1 is GTSNPN and CDR2 SVGIG (reference sequence). Written as DNA, the CDR3 is TGTGCCTGGAGTGTTCTGGGGACTAGCGGGGGGCAGACCCAGTACTTC. Translation: CAWSVLGTSGGQTQYF.

The CDR3 DNA reads as TGTGCCAGCAGCCAAGTCTGGGCCACCGGGGAGCTGTTTTTT. It codes for CASSQVWATGELFF. V usage is TRBV14 and J usage is TRBJ2-2; D uncertain. V was clipped by 1 base and J by 4 bases, with 7 bases between them. Germline CDR1 reads SGHDN; CDR2 reads FVKESK. The CDR3 has 14 amino acids.

This clone was seen more than once but under ten times. The chain recombines TRBV6-7 with TRBJ1-1; TRBD1 might be the D (5 bases). TRBV6-7 is flagged as an ORF with uncertain function. V was shortened by 0 bases and J by 6 bases, with 11 bases between the two germline ends. The CDR3 has 14 residues. As DNA, the CDR3 is TGTGCCAGCAGTTACTCCCTGGGGGGGGCTGAAGCTTTCTTT. Encoded protein: CASSYSLGGAEAFF.

This chain links TRBV5-4 with TRBJ2-7, with D maybe TRBD2 (5 bases). The CDR3 is 13 amino acids. The germline V gene has CDR1 SGHNT and CDR2 YYREEE (reference sequence). Trimming left V 2 bases short and J 3 bases short, with 9 bases between. CDR3 sequence reads: CASSLAENYEQYF. For the CDR3, the DNA is TGTGCCAGCAGCTTAGCGGAGAACTACGAGCAGTACTTC.

The J gene is TRBJ1-5, the V gene TRBV5-1; the D is unclear. The germline V gene encodes CDR1 SGHRS and CDR2 YFSETQ. The CDR3 sequence is 15 residues long. V was shortened by 2 bases and J by 0 bases, with 9 bases between the two germline ends. CDR3 sequence reads: CASSFGGDSNQPQHF. CDR3 nucleotide sequence: TGCGCCAGCAGCTTTGGCGGAGATAGCAATCAGCCCCAGCATTTT.

The chain recombines TRBV18 with TRBJ2-4; TRBD1 agrees at 7 bases. This CDR3 contains 16 residues. The germline V gene has CDR1 KGHSH and CDR2 LQKENI. V dropped 3 bases and J dropped 1; count of bases not matched to a gene: 6. The CDR3 loop is CASSPTTGMAKNIQYF. The CDR3 coding sequence is TGTGCCAGCTCACCGACGACAGGGATGGCCAAAAACATTCAGTACTTC.

This chain joins TRBV19 and TRBJ2-5, with 9 bases matching TRBD2. V shed 5 bases, J shed 5 bases, and the junction held 12 bases outside the gene matches. Germline-derived CDR1 and CDR2 are LNHDA and SQIVND (reference sequence). This CDR3 has 16 amino acids. CDR3 sequence (DNA): TGTGCCAGTAGTCCCGGGACTAGCCGGAGGGTGGAGACCCAGTACTTC. Translated, it gives CASSPGTSRRVETQYF.

This rearrangement joins TRBV19 to TRBJ1-1; 10 bases line up with TRBD1. The CDR3 extends over 15 amino acids. The trim removed 6 bases at V and 1 base at J, leaving 5 bases unmatched. In germline, CDR1 is LNHDA, CDR2 SQIVND (reference sequence). The CDR3, as DNA: TGTGCCAGTAGCCCCCGACAGGGGGCGAACACTGAAGCTTTCTTT. Protein: CASSPRQGANTEAFF.

This clone has more than one count but fewer than ten. The chain has TRBV2 and TRBJ1-1; the D is unclear. The length of the CDR3 is 11 residues. V was shortened by 9 bases and J by 0 bases, with 5 bases between the two germline ends. Per the germline V gene, CDR1 is SNHLY and CDR2 is FYNNEI. CDR3 residues: CASLLNTEAFF. As DNA, the CDR3 is TGTGCCAGTCTTTTGAACACTGAAGCTTTCTTT. The whole variable domain, filled in from reference TRBV2 and TRBJ1-1, reads EPEVTQTPSHQVTQMGQEVILRCVPISNHLYFYWYRQILGQKVEFLVSFYNNEISEKSEIFDDQFSVERPDGSNFTLKIRSTKLEDSAMYFCASLLNTEAFFGQGTRLTVV.

This clone turned up a few times. The chain carries TRBV5-5 and TRBJ1-2; D is unresolved. Trimming pared 4 bases from V and 4 bases from J, leaving 14 bases between. Germline-derived CDR1 and CDR2 are SGHKS and YYEKEE (reference sequence). This CDR3 spans 14 amino acids. The CDR3 DNA is TGTGCCAGCAGCCCTTCGGACGGATTCTATGGCTACACCTTC. Protein product: CASSPSDGFYGYTF.

CDR3 residues: CASSQSGGRNTDTQYF. The CDR3 DNA reads as TGTGCCAGCAGCCAGTCCGGGGGGCGTAACACAGATACGCAGTATTTT. The genes are TRBV9 and TRBJ2-3, with a tentative D call TRBD2 (7 bases). V lost 4 bases and J 2 bases, leaving 17 bases between the germline ends. This CDR3 contains 16 residues. Germline values: CDR1 SGDLS, CDR2 YYNGEE.

V usage is TRBV6-1 and J usage is TRBJ1-5; D perhaps matches TRBD1 (5 bases). The V end was cut by 7 bases, the J end by 7 bases, with 20 bases between. This CDR3 comprises 15 residues. Germline assignment: CDR1 MNHNS and CDR2 SASEGT. CDR3 residues: CASTSFGGVQQPQHF. As DNA, the CDR3 is TGTGCCAGCACCTCATTCGGAGGGGTACAACAGCCCCAGCATTTT.

The chain employs TRBV5-6 and TRBJ2-3; D is uncertain. Germline V gene sequence: CDR1 SGHDT, CDR2 YYEEEE. CDR3 length equals 12 residues. V was pared by 7 bases and J by 2 bases, with 8 bases between. The CDR3 DNA is TGTGCCAGCGAGGCCGACACAGATACGCAGTATTTT. Residues: CASEADTDTQYF.

The V gene is TRBV5-1, the J gene TRBJ1-2; 7 bases are shared with TRBD1. The CDR3 extends over 13 amino acids. Unmatched junction bases numbered 3, after V lost 3 bases and J lost 4 bases. CDR1 is SGHRS and CDR2 is YFSETQ in the germline V gene. The CDR3 DNA follows: TGCGCCAGCAGCTCGGAGGGGGCCTATGGCTACACCTTC. Translated: CASSSEGAYGYTF.

This clone came up a few times. V usage is TRBV20-1 and J usage is TRBJ2-7, with 9 bases matching TRBD2. This CDR3 contains 11 residues. Per germline, CDR1 DFQATT and CDR2 SNEGSKA (reference sequence). V trimming: 4 bases; J trimming: 11 bases; junction bases outside the gene matches: 6. The CDR3: CSAKREVSEYF. The CDR3, as DNA: TGCAGTGCTAAGCGGGAGGTCTCCGAGTACTTC.

The chain carries TRBV18 and TRBJ2-3; the D gene is possibly TRBD2 (7 bases). This CDR3 spans 16 amino acids. Germline values: CDR1 KGHSH, CDR2 LQKENI. With 0 bases removed from V and 4 bases from J, the gap between germline ends came to 14 bases. In nucleotides, the CDR3 is TGTGCCAGCTCACCACCGGGGGGGCTGGTTTCAGATACGCAGTATTTT. This gives the protein CASSPPGGLVSDTQYF.

The chain links TRBV6-5 to TRBJ2-7, with 8 nucleotides matching TRBD1. V shed 0 bases and J 2 bases; nucleotides not matched to a gene: 6. The length of the CDR3 is 16 residues. From germline, CDR1 is MNHEY and CDR2 SVGAGI. CDR3 residues: CASSYSRDRPTYEQYF. The CDR3 DNA is TGTGCCAGCAGTTACTCGAGGGACAGGCCTACCTACGAGCAGTACTTC.

This clone has only one observation. J is TRBJ1-1 and V is TRBV15; the D gene is possibly TRBD1 (6 bases). This CDR3 spans 14 amino acids. V lost 4 bases to trimming and J lost 3 bases, with 12 bases between them. Germline CDR1 reads LNHNV; CDR2 reads YYDKDF (reference sequence). CDR3 in amino acids: CATSNTGPYTEAFF. CDR3 nucleotides: TGTGCCACCAGCAATACAGGGCCTTACACTGAAGCTTTCTTT.

V is TRBV16 and J is TRBJ2-3; D gene unclear. CDR1 and CDR2 from the germline V gene are KGHSY and FQNENV. V shed 6 bases and J shed 4 bases, with 17 bases lying between them. This CDR3 contains 15 residues. CDR3 in amino acids: CASRHENQVSDTQYF. CDR3 bases: TGTGCCAGCAGACACGAGAATCAGGTTTCAGATACGCAGTATTTT.

The rearrangement links TRBV2 to TRBJ2-3; possibly TRBD1 for D (6 bases). The V end was cut by 4 bases, the J end by 6 bases, with 11 bases between. Germline CDR1 reads SNHLY; CDR2 reads FYNNEI. The CDR3 spans 13 residues. The CDR3 loop is CASSAGRGDTQYF. CDR3 sequence (DNA): TGTGCCAGCAGTGCCGGAAGGGGGGATACGCAGTATTTT.

The chain links TRBV5-6 to TRBJ2-7, with D tentatively TRBD1 or TRBD2 (5 bases each). Germline-derived CDR1 and CDR2 are SGHDT and YYEEEE. This CDR3 spans 15 amino acids. Trimming stripped 0 bases from V and 2 bases from J, with 12 bases between. The CDR3 nucleotides read TGTGCCAGCAGCTTGGAGTTTCGAGGGGCCTACGAGCAGTACTTC. Residues: CASSLEFRGAYEQYF.

The chain is built from TRBV30 and TRBJ1-2; tentative D call: TRBD1 (6 bases). The CDR3 runs to 13 residues. Germline CDR1 reads GTSNPN; CDR2 reads SVGIG (reference sequence). V lost 2 bases to trimming and J lost 2 bases, with 9 bases between them. CDR3 nucleotide sequence: TGTGCCTGGAGTCTAGACAGGAACTATGGCTACACCTTC. Translated, it gives CAWSLDRNYGYTF. Full variable domain (remainder filled in from reference TRBV30 and TRBJ1-2): SQTIHQWPATLVQPVGSPLSLECTVEGTSNPNLYWYRQAAGRGLQLLFYSVGIGQISSEVPQNLSASRPQDRQFILSSKKLLLSDSGFYLCAWSLDRNYGYTFGSGTRLTVV.

V usage is TRBV21-1 and J usage is TRBJ1-5. TRBV21-1 is tagged as a pseudogene. CDR3 length equals 16 residues. The CDR3 DNA reads as TGTGCCAGCAGCAAAGGCTACGGGACTAGCAATCAGCCCCAGCATTTT. Translating it yields CASSKGYGTSNQPQHF.

The chain joins TRBV4-1 to TRBJ2-3; TRBD2 is a possible D gene (5 bases). Germline V gene lookup returns CDR1 MGHRA and CDR2 YSYEKL. V was trimmed by 3 bases and J by 0 bases, leaving 7 bases between them. The CDR3 runs to 14 residues. The CDR3 DNA follows: TGCGCCAGCAGCCACGGCGGGAGCACAGATACGCAGTATTTT. Its translation is CASSHGGSTDTQYF.

Only a few counts were recorded for this clone. Here the CDR3 reads CASSPPEGYGYGYTF. As DNA, the CDR3 is TGTGCCAGCAGCCCCCCGGAGGGGTATGGCTATGGCTACACCTTC. The chain uses TRBV5-5 and TRBJ1-2, with D possibly TRBD1 on 5 matching bases. Germline CDR1 reads SGHKS; CDR2 reads YYEKEE (reference sequence). The CDR3 runs 15 residues. V was shortened by 4 bases and J by 4 bases, with 17 bases between the two germline ends.

The chain joins TRBV11-2 to TRBJ2-1, with D perhaps matching TRBD2 (6 bases). V gave up 1 base and J gave up 6 bases, with 10 bases separating them. CDR1 is SGHAT and CDR2 is FQNNGV in the germline V gene. The CDR3 extends over 14 amino acids. The CDR3 DNA follows: TGTGCCAGCAGCTTAGCGGGAGTAGTCAATGAGCAGTTCTTC. As protein: CASSLAGVVNEQFF.